The clone carrying this T cell receptor beta chain was detected a few times. The germline V and J ends were trimmed by 5 bases and 1 base, with 14 bases remaining between them. Germline V gives CDR1 SGHTA, CDR2 FQGNSA. The CDR3 is 15 amino acids. Time point noted: pre-sensitization, week 0. The treatment here: therapeutic diphenylcyclopropenone sensitization with weekly scalp DPC. TCRdb passed the RACE reads through MiXCR, listing each CDR3 protein once. This table holds roughly 380,000 distinct CDR3 sequences, about 5.1% found once. The record originates from a study of human T cells and chemical hapten exposure. Whole-study context: Donors were sensitized with 2% DPC on the upper inner arm.

This TCR came from a woman aged 50 to 65 with alopecia areata. Some clones in this sample may be carry-over from other donors' samples. Sequenced here: whole blood, sampled in connection with sensitization to the hapten diphenylcyclopropenone (DPC). V gene TRBV7-2 combines with J gene TRBJ1-1; unclear D gene. This CDR3 is CASSPQTEKNTEAFF. The DNA of the CDR3 is TGTGCCAGCAGCCCCCAGACCGAGAAGAACACTGAAGCTTTCTTT.